This T cell receptor (beta chain) was recovered during a study of blood T cell repertoires in COVID-19. Looking at the study overall: The United States, Italy and Spain were the sources of the acute and convalescent COVID-19 samples.

In the authors' methods: Reference gene primer amplification gave estimated nucleated cell counts. Using immunoSEQ multiplex PCR, the repertoire was profiled, and TCRdb retains in-frame clones only, with some absent. The V and J calls and clone size were taken over from that table, and D and trimming were inferred from the DNA. The sample has fewer than 110,000 clones, 84% seen once. The CDR3 covers 14 residues. Germline values: CDR1 MNHEY, CDR2 SMNVEV (reference sequence). V lost 0 bases and J lost 3; bases outside the gene matches: 0. The chain combines TRBV27 with TRBJ2-3; 7 nucleotides line up with TRBD2. Sequencing was carried out using peripheral blood. The origin of this receptor is a human donor in a cohort sampled during active COVID-19. CDR3 DNA sequence: TGTGCCAGCAGTTTATCGGGGGGGACAGATACGCAGTATTTT. Translation gives CASSLSGGTDTQYF.